These 28 T cell receptor beta chains were all obtained from the same sample, sequenced in a study of cytomegalovirus exposure and HLA in healthy donors. PCR involved 60 Vbeta and 13 Jbeta primers. Generated by immunoSEQ multiplex PCR, the TCRdb table keeps only in-frame clones and is missing some. The sample contains 150,000 to 160,000 clones, roughly 80% of which appear only once. The sequenced material came from PBMCs. These receptors were obtained from a man aged 25 to 40 in good health and CMV-seropositive.

J is TRBJ2-7 and V is TRBV19; D is perhaps TRBD2 (6 bases). The ends were cut back, 11 bases at V and 4 bases at J, with 21 bases in the middle. Per germline, CDR1 LNHDA and CDR2 SQIVND (reference sequence). The CDR3 sequence is 14 residues long. CDR3 DNA sequence: TGTGCCGTTAGTGACGGGACTTCGCCTTACGAGCAGTACTTC. This codes for CAVSDGTSPYEQYF.

The chain employs TRBV11-2 and TRBJ1-1, with D uncertain. The CDR3 contains 12 residues. Trimming stripped 1 base from V and 6 bases from J, with 6 bases between. Germline values: CDR1 SGHAT, CDR2 FQNNGV. CDR3 sequence reads: CASSLVSAEAFF. The CDR3 DNA sequence: TGTGCCAGCAGCTTAGTTTCGGCTGAAGCTTTCTTT.

The rearrangement joins TRBV5-5 to TRBJ2-1, with 9 bases lining up with TRBD2. The CDR3 contains 16 residues. The V gene end was trimmed by 1 base and the J gene end by 0 bases; junction bases not matched to a gene: 2. CDR1 and CDR2 (germline): SGHKS, YYEKEE (reference sequence). The CDR3 reads CASSLFSGSSYNEQFF. CDR3 coding DNA: TGTGCCAGCAGCTTGTTTAGCGGGAGCTCCTACAATGAGCAGTTCTTC.

CDR3 loop: CAGSHGNRGIEQFF. CDR3 coding DNA: TGTGCCGGATCACACGGAAACAGGGGAATTGAGCAGTTCTTC. The rearrangement uses TRBV6-6 and TRBJ2-1; 7 bases agree with TRBD1. Germline values: CDR1 MNHNY, CDR2 SVGAGI (reference sequence). This CDR3 spans 14 amino acids. Trimming at V came to 11 bases and at J to 9 bases, leaving 16 bases not matched to a gene.

The table lists this clone with a count of one. V gene TRBV6-6 combines with J gene TRBJ2-7; 7 nucleotides align to TRBD1. The germline gives CDR1 MNHNY, CDR2 SVGAGI (reference sequence). V shed 6 bases, J shed 1 base, and the junction held 6 bases outside the gene matches. The CDR3 has 14 residues. This CDR3 is CASSRSTGSYEQYF. The CDR3 coding sequence is TGTGCCAGCAGCAGATCGACAGGGTCCTACGAGCAGTACTTC.

This clone turned up a few times. The V and J genes are TRBV19 and TRBJ2-3; D is perhaps TRBD1 (6 bases). CDR3 size: 15 residues. Per the germline V gene, CDR1 is LNHDA and CDR2 is SQIVND (reference sequence). The V and J ends lost 5 bases and 0 bases respectively, with 12 bases between them. The CDR3 spells CASSGNRESTDTQYF. Written as DNA, the CDR3 is TGTGCCAGTAGTGGTAACAGGGAAAGCACAGATACGCAGTATTTT.

The chain couples TRBV5-1 to TRBJ2-7, with 7 bases matching TRBD2. The J segment lost 3 bases and the V segment lost 1 base, leaving 7 bases of the junction unmatched. This CDR3 has 15 residues. The germline gives CDR1 SGHRS, CDR2 YFSETQ. In nucleotides, the CDR3 is TGCGCCAGCAGCTTGTATTCCGGCGGGGGCTACGAGCAGTACTTC. The encoded protein is CASSLYSGGGYEQYF.

The rearrangement uses TRBV2 and TRBJ2-7; 9 bases match TRBD1. With 6 bases clipped from V and 4 bases from J, the junction kept 4 bases outside the gene matches. The V gene's germline CDR1 is SNHLY and CDR2 FYNNEI. The CDR3 is made up of 13 amino acids. The DNA of the CDR3 is TGTGCCAGCAGCCGGACAGGGGAATACGAGCAGTACTTC. Its translation: CASSRTGEYEQYF.

The chain recombines TRBV18 with TRBJ2-3, with 7 bases identical to TRBD1. This CDR3 region has 17 residues. Germline V CDR1 and CDR2: KGHSH, LQKENI. Trimming cost V 6 bases and J 4 bases; bases outside gene matches: 16. The CDR3 loop is CASSQGPRAGGADTQYF. The CDR3 DNA sequence: TGTGCCAGCTCCCAGGGTCCTCGGGCAGGGGGAGCAGATACGCAGTATTTT.

This clone was detected only a few times. This sequence joins TRBV28 and TRBJ2-5, with TRBD1 matching over 8 bases. The J segment lost 4 bases and the V segment lost 5 bases, leaving 12 bases of the junction unmatched. There are 16 residues in the CDR3. CDR1 is MDHEN, CDR2 SYDVKM, per germline. DNA of the CDR3: TGTGCCAGCAGTCCTGCCGGGACAGGATTTAGAGAGACCCAGTACTTC. Protein product: CASSPAGTGFRETQYF.

The chain recombines TRBV6-1 with TRBJ2-7, with a possible D match to TRBD2 (6 bases). Trimming took off 6 bases at V and 2 bases at J, with 8 bases between the two ends. The germline gives CDR1 MNHNS, CDR2 SASEGT. CDR3 length: 12 residues. CDR3 loop: CASRQRAYEQYF. In DNA, the CDR3 is TGTGCCAGCAGGCAGCGGGCCTACGAGCAGTACTTC.

The chain joins TRBV6-1 to TRBJ2-7, with a weak D call TRBD1 (6 bases). V was clipped by 2 bases and J by 5 bases, with 7 bases between them. The length of the CDR3 is 12 residues. The germline V gene encodes CDR1 MNHNS and CDR2 SASEGT. CDR3 coding DNA: TGTGCCAGCAGTGAACAGGGGAACGAGCAGTACTTC. Its protein is CASSEQGNEQYF.

The V call is TRBV28, the J call TRBJ2-3; a possible D gene is TRBD2 (6 bases). This CDR3 has 15 residues. Looked up from germline, CDR1 is MDHEN and CDR2 is SYDVKM. The V end lost 6 bases, the J end lost 5 bases, and 18 bases lay between the germline ends. The CDR3 is CASSPGAVVGDTQYF. The CDR3 DNA is TGTGCCAGCAGCCCGGGAGCTGTGGTGGGAGATACGCAGTATTTT.

This clone was seen a handful of times. The chain combines TRBV28 with TRBJ1-2; 10 nucleotides align to TRBD1. The CDR3 loop spans 16 amino acids. The trim removed 4 bases at V and 6 bases at J, leaving 11 bases unmatched. Germline CDR1 MDHEN, CDR2 SYDVKM. CDR3 amino acids: CASSSLGQGDFDGYTF. DNA of the CDR3: TGTGCCAGCAGTTCCCTAGGACAGGGGGACTTCGATGGCTACACCTTC.

V is TRBV6-5 and J is TRBJ2-5; the D gene is possibly TRBD1 (6 bases). V gave up 9 bases and J gave up 4 bases, with 15 bases separating them. CDR3 length equals 13 residues. Germline assignment: CDR1 MNHEY and CDR2 SVGAGI. Written as DNA, the CDR3 is TGTGCCAGTAGGGGGTCCTACCCAGAGACCCAGTACTTC. Translated, it gives CASRGSYPETQYF.

The genes are TRBV2 and TRBJ2-1, with 11 positions matching TRBD2. Trimming removed 7 bases from V and 6 bases from J; junction bases left unmatched: 5. Germline CDR1 and CDR2: SNHLY and FYNNEI. The CDR3 is made up of 14 amino acids. In DNA form, the CDR3 reads TGTGCCAGCATCTGGACTAGCGGGCTCAATGAGCAGTTCTTC. It yields the protein CASIWTSGLNEQFF.

The gene calls are TRBV10-2 and TRBJ2-5; D perhaps matches TRBD2 (5 bases). V gave up 2 bases and J gave up 11 bases, with 9 bases separating them. The V gene's germline CDR1 is WSHSY and CDR2 SAAADI. The CDR3 loop spans 11 amino acids. CDR3 DNA: TGCGCCAGCAGTGAGGGGAGTGAGCAGTACTTC. Protein: CASSEGSEQYF.

This chain connects TRBV5-4 to TRBJ2-7; 9 bases agree with TRBD1. The CDR3 is made up of 16 amino acids. V shed 0 bases and J 4 bases; nucleotides not matched to a gene: 8. Per germline, CDR1 SGHNT and CDR2 YYREEE (reference sequence). The CDR3 region has the DNA TGTGCCAGCAGCTTGGGGGGCCGGGACAGGGCGTACGAGCAGTACTTC. Residues: CASSLGGRDRAYEQYF.

The gene calls are TRBV7-2 and TRBJ1-3, with 7 bases matching TRBD1. The germline V gene encodes CDR1 SGHTA and CDR2 FQGNSA. The CDR3 extends over 14 amino acids. The trim removed 6 bases at V and 1 base at J, leaving 3 bases unmatched. The CDR3 loop is CASSPTGSGNTIYF. The CDR3, as DNA: TGTGCCAGCAGTCCGACAGGGTCTGGAAACACCATATATTTT.

This chain links TRBV9 with TRBJ2-7; 12 nucleotides line up with TRBD2. After removal of 4 bases from V and 0 bases from J, the junction contained 5 bases not matched to a gene. Germline V lookup: CDR1 SGDLS, CDR2 YYNGEE. The CDR3 spans 16 residues. CDR3 residues: CASSHPSGGGSYEQYF. The DNA of the CDR3 is TGTGCCAGCAGCCATCCTAGCGGGGGGGGCTCCTACGAGCAGTACTTC.

V and J are TRBV7-2 and TRBJ2-7, with 7 bases that match TRBD1. Looked up from germline, CDR1 is SGHTA and CDR2 is FQGNSA. V dropped 5 bases and J dropped 2; count of bases not matched to a gene: 9. The CDR3 loop spans 15 amino acids. CDR3 nucleotide sequence: TGTGCCAGCAGCCCCGACCCTGGGACAGCCTACGAGCAGTACTTC. This encodes CASSPDPGTAYEQYF.

This clone was recorded once. The chain combines TRBV9 with TRBJ2-7; D may be TRBD2 (5 bases). The CDR3 consists of 15 residues. Germline CDR1 reads SGDLS; CDR2 reads YYNGEE. The V end was cut by 3 bases, the J end by 1 base, with 14 bases between. The CDR3 DNA reads as TGTGCCAGCAGCGCGGCCCATGGAGGTTCCTACGAGCAGTACTTC. It encodes CASSAAHGGSYEQYF.

The chain joins TRBV7-3 to TRBJ1-6; possible D gene TRBD1, 6 bases. The CDR3 covers 15 residues. CDR1 and CDR2 from the germline V gene are SGHTA and FQGTGA. Trimming pared 1 base from V and 7 bases from J, leaving 11 bases between. The CDR3 region has the DNA TGTGCCAGCAGCTTAAGTGGCAGGGGAAATTCACCCCTCCACTTT. This codes for CASSLSGRGNSPLHF.

This chain connects TRBV10-3 to TRBJ1-3; 9 bases fit TRBD1. CDR1 and CDR2 (germline): ENHRY, SYGVKD. With 6 bases clipped from V and 0 bases from J, the junction kept 6 bases outside the gene matches. The CDR3 has 16 residues. The DNA for the CDR3 is TGTGCCATCAGGACGGGACAGGGCTACTCTGGAAACACCATATATTTT. It is translated as CAIRTGQGYSGNTIYF.

This clone showed up just once. The chain is built from TRBV11-2 and TRBJ2-5; TRBD2 aligns across 8 bases. Trimming cost V 0 bases and J 7 bases; bases outside gene matches: 7. The CDR3 covers 15 residues. Looked up from germline, CDR1 is SGHAT and CDR2 is FQNNGV. The CDR3 region has the DNA TGTGCCAGCAGCTTAGATGGGCGGGGGGAGTGGACCCAGTACTTC. Translating it yields CASSLDGRGEWTQYF. Using reference TRBV11-2 and TRBJ2-5 for the parts outside the CDR3, the full variable domain is EAGVAQSPRYKIIEKRQSVAFWCNPISGHATLYWYQQILGQGPKLLIQFQNNGVVDDSQLPKDRFSAERLKGVDSTLKIQPAKLEDSAVYLCASSLDGRGEWTQYFGPGTRLLVL.

The chain joins TRBV10-3 to TRBJ1-3; tentative D call: TRBD1 (6 bases). Trimming took 5 bases from V and 0 from J, leaving 8 bases between them. This CDR3 is built from 14 residues. Germline-derived CDR1 and CDR2 are ENHRY and SYGVKD. CDR3 DNA sequence: TGTGCCATCAGTACACAGGGCTCTGGAAACACCATATATTTT. This encodes CAISTQGSGNTIYF.

The CDR3 is CASSFPGQTYEQYF. The CDR3 DNA reads TGTGCCAGCAGTTTTCCGGGACAGACCTACGAGCAGTACTTC. This chain uses TRBV28 with TRBJ2-7; 7 bases are shared with TRBD1. The length of the CDR3 is 14 residues. Germline CDR1 is MDHEN and CDR2 is SYDVKM. V gave up 3 bases and J gave up 2 bases; unmatched junction bases: 4.

The gene calls are TRBV2 and TRBJ2-7; perhaps TRBD1 as D (6 bases). Germline assignment: CDR1 SNHLY and CDR2 FYNNEI. V was pared by 8 bases and J by 2 bases, with 22 bases between. The CDR3 covers 16 residues. CDR3 nucleotide sequence: TGTGCCAGCCAAAGCGAGGACCGGGACAATGCCTACGAGCAGTACTTC. This translates into CASQSEDRDNAYEQYF.